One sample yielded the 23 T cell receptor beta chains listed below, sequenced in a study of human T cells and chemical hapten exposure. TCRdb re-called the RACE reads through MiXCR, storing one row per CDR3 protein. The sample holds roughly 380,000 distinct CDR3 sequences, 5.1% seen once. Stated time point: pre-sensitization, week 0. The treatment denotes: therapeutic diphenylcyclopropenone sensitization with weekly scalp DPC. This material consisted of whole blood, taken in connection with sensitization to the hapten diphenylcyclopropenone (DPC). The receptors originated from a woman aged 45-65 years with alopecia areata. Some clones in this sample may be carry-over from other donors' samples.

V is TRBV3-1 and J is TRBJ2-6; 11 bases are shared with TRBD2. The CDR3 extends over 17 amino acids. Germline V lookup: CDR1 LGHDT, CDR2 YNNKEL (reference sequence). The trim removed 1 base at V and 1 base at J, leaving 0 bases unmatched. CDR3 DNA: TGTGCCAGCAGCCAAGGACTAGCGGGGTCTGGGGCCAACGTCCTGACTTTC. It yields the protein CASSQGLAGSGANVLTF.

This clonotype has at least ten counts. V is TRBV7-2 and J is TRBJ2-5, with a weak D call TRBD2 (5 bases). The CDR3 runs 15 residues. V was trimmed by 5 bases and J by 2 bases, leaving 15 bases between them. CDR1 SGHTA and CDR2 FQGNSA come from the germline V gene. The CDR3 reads CASSPKDWMQETQYF. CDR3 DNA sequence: TGTGCCAGCAGCCCGAAGGACTGGATGCAAGAGACCCAGTACTTC.

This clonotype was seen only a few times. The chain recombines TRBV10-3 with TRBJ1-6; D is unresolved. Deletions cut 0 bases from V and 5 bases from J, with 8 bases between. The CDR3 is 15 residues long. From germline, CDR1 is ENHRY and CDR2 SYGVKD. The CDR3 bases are TGTGCCATCAGTGAGTCGGCGGCAGATAATTCACCCCTCCACTTT. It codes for CAISESAADNSPLHF.

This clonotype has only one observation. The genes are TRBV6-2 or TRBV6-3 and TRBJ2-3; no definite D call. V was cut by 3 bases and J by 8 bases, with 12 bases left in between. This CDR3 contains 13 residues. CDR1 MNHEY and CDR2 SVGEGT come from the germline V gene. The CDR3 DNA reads TGTGCCAGCAGTTATGGGTCATCTCGTACGCAGTATTTT. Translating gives CASSYGSSRTQYF.

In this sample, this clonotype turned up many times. CDR3 coding DNA: TGTGCCAGCAGCCAAGGCAGGGGGCCAAACACCGGGGAGCTGTTTTTT. It encodes CASSQGRGPNTGELFF. The rearrangement links TRBV14 to TRBJ2-2, with TRBD1 matching over 8 bases. The CDR3 consists of 16 residues. The V gene end was trimmed by 1 base and the J gene end by 2 bases; junction bases not matched to a gene: 3. From germline, CDR1 is SGHDN and CDR2 FVKESK.

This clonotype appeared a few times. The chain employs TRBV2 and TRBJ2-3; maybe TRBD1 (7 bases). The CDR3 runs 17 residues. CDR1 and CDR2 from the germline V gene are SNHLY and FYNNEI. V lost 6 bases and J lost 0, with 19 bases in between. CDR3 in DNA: TGTGCCAGCAGGAACCGGGGGACAGCTTCTAGCACAGATACGCAGTATTTT. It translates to CASRNRGTASSTDTQYF.

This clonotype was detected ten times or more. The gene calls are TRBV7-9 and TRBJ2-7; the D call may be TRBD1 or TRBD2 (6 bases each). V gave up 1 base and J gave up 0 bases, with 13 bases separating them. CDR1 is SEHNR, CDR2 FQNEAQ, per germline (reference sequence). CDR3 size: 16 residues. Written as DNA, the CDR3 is TGTGCCAGCAGCTTAGTTGACGGGGGCCCCTCCTACGAGCAGTACTTC. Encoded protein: CASSLVDGGPSYEQYF.

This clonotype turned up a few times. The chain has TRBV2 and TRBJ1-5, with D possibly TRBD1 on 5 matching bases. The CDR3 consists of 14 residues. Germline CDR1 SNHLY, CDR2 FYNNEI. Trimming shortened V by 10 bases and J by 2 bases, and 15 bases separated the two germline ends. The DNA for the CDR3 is TGTGCCACCTCGGGGCAGTCGGGCAATCAGCCCCAGCATTTT. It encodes CATSGQSGNQPQHF. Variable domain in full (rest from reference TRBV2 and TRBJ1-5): EPEVTQTPSHQVTQMGQEVILRCVPISNHLYFYWYRQILGQKVEFLVSFYNNEISEKSEIFDDQFSVERPDGSNFTLKIRSTKLEDSAMYFCATSGQSGNQPQHFGDGTRLSIL.

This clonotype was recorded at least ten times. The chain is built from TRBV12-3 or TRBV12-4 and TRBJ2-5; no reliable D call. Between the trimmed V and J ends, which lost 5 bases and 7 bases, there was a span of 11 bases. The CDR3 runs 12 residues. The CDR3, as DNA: TGTGCCAGCAGTCCCCCCACCGGGACCCAGTACTTC. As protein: CASSPPTGTQYF.

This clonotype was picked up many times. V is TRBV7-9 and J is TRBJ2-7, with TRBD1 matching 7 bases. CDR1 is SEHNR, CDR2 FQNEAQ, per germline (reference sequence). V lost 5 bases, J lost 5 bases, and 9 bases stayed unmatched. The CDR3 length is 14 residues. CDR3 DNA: TGTGCCAGCAGCCCGTACCAGACAGGGCACGAGCAGTACTTC. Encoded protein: CASSPYQTGHEQYF.

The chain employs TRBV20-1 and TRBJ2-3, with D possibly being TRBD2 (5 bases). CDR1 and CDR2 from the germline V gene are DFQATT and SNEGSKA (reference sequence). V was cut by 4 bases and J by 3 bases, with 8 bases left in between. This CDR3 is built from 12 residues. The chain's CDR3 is CSATGWTDTQYF. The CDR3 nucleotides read TGCAGTGCTACGGGATGGACAGATACGCAGTATTTT.

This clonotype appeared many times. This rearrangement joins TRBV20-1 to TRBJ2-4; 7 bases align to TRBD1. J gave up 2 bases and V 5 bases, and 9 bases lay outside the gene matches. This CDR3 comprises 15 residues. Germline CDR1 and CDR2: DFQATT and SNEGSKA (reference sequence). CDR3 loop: CSAPTGISSKNIQYF. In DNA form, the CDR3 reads TGCAGTGCTCCGACAGGGATCTCCTCCAAAAACATTCAGTACTTC.

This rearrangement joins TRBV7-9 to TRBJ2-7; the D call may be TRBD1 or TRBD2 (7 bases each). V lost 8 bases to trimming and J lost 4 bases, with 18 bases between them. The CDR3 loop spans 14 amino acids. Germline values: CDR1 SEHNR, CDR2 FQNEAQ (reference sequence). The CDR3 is CASSWGGGIYEQYF. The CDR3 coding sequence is TGTGCCAGCTCCTGGGGAGGGGGCATTTACGAGCAGTACTTC.

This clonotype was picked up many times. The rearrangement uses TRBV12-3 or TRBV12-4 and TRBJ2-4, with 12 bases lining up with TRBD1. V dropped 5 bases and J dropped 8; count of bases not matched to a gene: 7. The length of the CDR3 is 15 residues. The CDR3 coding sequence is TGTGCCAGCAGTGTTGGGACAGGGGGCGTGCACATTCAGTACTTC. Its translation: CASSVGTGGVHIQYF.

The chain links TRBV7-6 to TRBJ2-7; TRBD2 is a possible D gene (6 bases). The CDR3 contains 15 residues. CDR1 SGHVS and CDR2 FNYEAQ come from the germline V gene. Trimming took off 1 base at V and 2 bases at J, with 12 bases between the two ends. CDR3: CASSLGDSGPYEQYF. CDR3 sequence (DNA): TGTGCCAGCAGCTTAGGGGACTCGGGTCCCTACGAGCAGTACTTC.

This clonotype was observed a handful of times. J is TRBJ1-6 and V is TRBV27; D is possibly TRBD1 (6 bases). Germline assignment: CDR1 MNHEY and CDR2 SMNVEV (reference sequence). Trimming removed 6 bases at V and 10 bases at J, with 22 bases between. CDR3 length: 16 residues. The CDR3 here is CASRGGGALSSSPLHF. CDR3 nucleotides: TGTGCCAGCAGGGGGGGCGGGGCCCTTTCCTCGTCACCCCTCCACTTT.

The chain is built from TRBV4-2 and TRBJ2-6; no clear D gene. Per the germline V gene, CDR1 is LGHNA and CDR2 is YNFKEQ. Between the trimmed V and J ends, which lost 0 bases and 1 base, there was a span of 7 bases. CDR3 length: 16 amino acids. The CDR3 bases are TGTGCCAGCAGCCAAGAGGTCGGTTCTGGGGCCAACGTCCTGACTTTC. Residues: CASSQEVGSGANVLTF.

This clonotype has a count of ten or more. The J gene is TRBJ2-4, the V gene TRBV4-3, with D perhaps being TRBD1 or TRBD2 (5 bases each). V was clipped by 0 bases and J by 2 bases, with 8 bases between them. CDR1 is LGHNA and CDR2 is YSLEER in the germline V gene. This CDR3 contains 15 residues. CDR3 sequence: CASSQEPGPKNIQYF. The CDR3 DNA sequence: TGCGCCAGCAGCCAAGAGCCGGGGCCCAAAAACATTCAGTACTTC.

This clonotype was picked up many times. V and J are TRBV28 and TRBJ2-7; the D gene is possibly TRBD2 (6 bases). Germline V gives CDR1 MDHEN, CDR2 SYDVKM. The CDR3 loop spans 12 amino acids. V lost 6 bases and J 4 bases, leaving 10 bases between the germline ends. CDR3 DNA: TGTGCCAGCAGCCAAGGAGGGTACGAGCAGTACTTC. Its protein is CASSQGGYEQYF. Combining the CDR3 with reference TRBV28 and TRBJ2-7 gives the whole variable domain DVKVTQSSRYLVKRTGEKVFLECVQDMDHENMFWYRQDPGLGLRLIYFSYDVKMKEKGDIPEGYSVSREKKERFSLILESASTNQTSMYLCASSQGGYEQYFGPGTRLTVT.

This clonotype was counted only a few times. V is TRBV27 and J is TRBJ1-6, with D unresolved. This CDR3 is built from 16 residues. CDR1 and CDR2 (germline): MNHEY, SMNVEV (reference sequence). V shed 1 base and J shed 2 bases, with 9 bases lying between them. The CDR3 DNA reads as TGTGCCAGCAGTTTATATCACGGGACCTATAATTCACCCCTCCACTTT. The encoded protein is CASSLYHGTYNSPLHF.

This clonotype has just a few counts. As DNA, the CDR3 is TGTGCCAGCCACAAGAACACCGGGGAGCTGTTTTTT. Protein product: CASHKNTGELFF. This chain connects TRBV3-1 to TRBJ2-2; D gene uncertain. This CDR3 region has 12 residues. V lost 8 bases to trimming and J lost 1 base, with 5 bases between them. The germline V gene has CDR1 LGHDT and CDR2 YNNKEL (reference sequence).

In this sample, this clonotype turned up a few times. CDR3 sequence: CASRPPRGAGITDTQYF. The CDR3 nucleotides read TGTGCCAGCAGACCCCCTCGCGGCGCAGGGATCACAGATACGCAGTATTTT. The gene calls are TRBV12-3 or TRBV12-4 and TRBJ2-3; D perhaps matches TRBD1 (5 bases). The V end was cut by 6 bases, the J end by 2 bases, with 21 bases between. CDR3 length: 17 residues.

CDR3 coding DNA: TGTGCCAGCAGCTTAATCGGGACACCAAACTCTGGGGCCAACGTCCTGACTTTC. Protein sequence: CASSLIGTPNSGANVLTF. The V call is TRBV7-2, the J call TRBJ2-6, with D possibly being TRBD1 (6 bases). Trimming stripped 2 bases from V and 0 bases from J, with 14 bases between. The CDR3 covers 18 residues. Per germline, CDR1 SGHTA and CDR2 FQGNSA.